This T cell receptor (beta chain) derives from a study of blood T cell repertoires in COVID-19. CDR1 SGHTA and CDR2 FQGNSA come from the germline V gene. V lost 7 bases, J lost 7 bases, and 17 bases lay in between. The CDR3 has 15 residues. Some clones are missing from TCRdb's copy, which holds only in-frame ones; the method was immunoSEQ multiplex PCR. The sample includes about 200,000 clones, about 93% seen only once; the top ten take 0.5% to 0.6%. This sequence was found in a man between 45 and 60 years old with acute or convalescent COVID-19. This chain uses TRBV7-2 with TRBJ1-6; the D gene is possibly TRBD1 (6 bases). Sequenced: peripheral blood. The DNA of the CDR3 is TGTGCCAGCACCTCACAGGGAAATCCGAATTCACCCCTCCACTTT. Translated, it gives CASTSQGNPNSPLHF.